These T cell receptor beta chains were read from a single sample in a study of T cells in Graves' hyperthyroidism and ophthalmopathy. TCRdb processed the multiplex PCR reads anew with MiXCR; each CDR3 protein has one entry. The data contain over 200,000 distinct CDR3 sequences, roughly 15% of them seen just once; the ten biggest clones take up about 14%. The sequenced sample was blood. The receptor source for this set is a woman in her thirties or forties with Graves' hyperthyroidism that later progressed to Graves' ophthalmopathy. CDR3s include the opening cysteine and the closing phenylalanine or tryptophan. D genes are given only for firm matches. Size is omitted from some rows. Given values are once, few, many or a class for expanded clones.

many	NA	TRBV12-3/TRBV12-4	TRBJ1-4	CASSSHRRTFNEKLFF	TGTGCCAGCAGCTCTCACAGGCGCACCTTTAATGAAAAACTGTTTTTT
many	NA	TRBV30	TRBJ2-3	CAWSRLRADTQYF	TGTGCCTGGAGTAGACTACGGGCCGATACGCAGTATTTT
many	NA	TRBV5-1	TRBJ2-2	CASSLARGTMGTGELFF	TGCGCCAGCAGCTTGGCCAGAGGGACCATGGGGACCGGGGAGCTGTTTTTT
NA	NA	TRBV10-1	TRBJ1-3	CASSETVVSQYSCYSGNTIYF	TGCGCCAGCAGTGAGACAGTAGTTTCACAGTACTCCTGTTACTCTGGAAACACCATATATTTT
many	TRBD2	TRBV20-1	TRBJ2-1	CSASNSGGNEQFF	TGCAGTGCTAGTAATAGCGGGGGGAATGAGCAGTTCTTC
NA	NA	TRBV12-3/TRBV12-4	TRBJ1-6	CASSFQGRYNSPLHF	TGTGCCAGCAGTTTCCAGGGGCGGTATAATTCACCCCTCCACTTT
NA	TRBD2	TRBV24-1	TRBJ2-1	CATSDLTSGSPYNEQFF	TGTGCCACCAGTGACCTGACTAGCGGGAGTCCCTACAATGAGCAGTTCTTC
many	TRBD2	TRBV28	TRBJ2-3	CASRTGTSGPYTQYF	TGTGCCAGCAGAACAGGGACTAGCGGCCCCTATACGCAGTATTTT
few	TRBD1	TRBV5-1	TRBJ2-5	CASSYVPGQGAGETQYF	TGCGCCAGCAGCTATGTCCCGGGACAGGGCGCTGGGGAGACCCAGTACTTC
NA	NA	TRBV25-1	TRBJ2-7	CASSVDVYEQYF	TGTGCCAGCAGTGTTGATGTGTACGAGCAGTACTTC
many	NA	TRBV29-1	TRBJ2-7	CSVERESPSYEQYF	TGCAGCGTTGAACGGGAGAGCCCCTCCTACGAGCAGTACTTC
NA	TRBD2	TRBV10-2	TRBJ2-7	CASSDLAGLHYEQYF	TGCGCCAGCAGTGATCTAGCGGGACTTCACTACGAGCAGTACTTC
many	NA	TRBV5-1	TRBJ1-6	CASSLERVGNSPLHF	TGCGCCAGCAGCTTGGAAAGGGTTGGAAATTCACCCCTCCACTTT
many	TRBD2	TRBV15	TRBJ2-7	CATSRGTSGTYEQYF	TGTGCCACCAGCAGAGGGACTAGCGGTACCTACGAGCAGTACTTC
many	TRBD1	TRBV20-1	TRBJ2-5	CSLGQGNQETQYF	TGCAGCTTAGGACAGGGAAACCAAGAGACCCAGTACTTC
NA	NA	TRBV3-1	TRBJ1-5	CASSQSLNQPQHF	TGTGCCAGCAGCCAATCCCTTAATCAGCCCCAGCATTTT
many	TRBD2	TRBV11-1	TRBJ2-2	CASSHTGLAGVFSVGELFF	TGTGCCAGCAGCCACACCGGACTAGCGGGAGTGTTCTCGGTCGGGGAGCTGTTTTTT
NA	TRBD1	TRBV12-3/TRBV12-4	TRBJ1-6	CASSLDRGRSPLHF	TGTGCCAGCAGTTTAGACAGGGGGCGGTCACCCCTCCACTTT